The 8 T cell receptor beta chains below all came from one sample that was sequenced in a study of T cell changes during pregnancy in multiple sclerosis. Repertoires were generated with immunoSEQ multiplex PCR, while TCRdb's copy carries only in-frame clones and drops some. The sample holds tens of thousands of clones, under 95% seen once. The sample here was peripheral blood, taken after pregnancy. These receptors came from a female donor with multiple sclerosis, enrolled in a pregnancy study.

The chain joins TRBV4-1 to TRBJ2-7; a weak D match, TRBD2 (6 bases). V lost 4 bases and J 2 bases, leaving 9 bases between the germline ends. The CDR3 totals 13 residues. The germline V gene encodes CDR1 MGHRA and CDR2 YSYEKL. The CDR3: CASSLGGTYEQYF. The CDR3 DNA follows: TGCGCCAGCAGCCTGGGGGGAACCTACGAGCAGTACTTC.

The V and J genes are TRBV27 and TRBJ1-1; D gene uncertain. This CDR3 is 13 amino acids long. The germline V gene encodes CDR1 MNHEY and CDR2 SMNVEV (reference sequence). Trimming cost V 2 bases and J 3 bases, with 7 bases left between them. CDR3 nucleotides: TGTGCCAGCAGTTTAGCCACTTACACTGAAGCTTTCTTT. It yields the protein CASSLATYTEAFF.

The chain carries TRBV28 and TRBJ1-5; no clear D gene. The CDR3 totals 16 residues. V gave up 3 bases and J gave up 4 bases, with 16 bases separating them. Germline V gives CDR1 MDHEN, CDR2 SYDVKM. In DNA, the CDR3 is TGTGCCAGCAGTTTGGAAAGTACGATCGGGAATCAGCCCCAGCATTTT. It specifies CASSLESTIGNQPQHF.

The chain is built from TRBV27 and TRBJ2-5, with a tentative D call TRBD1 (5 bases). In germline, CDR1 is MNHEY, CDR2 SMNVEV (reference sequence). This CDR3 spans 15 amino acids. The V gene lost 7 bases and the J gene lost 5 bases, with 20 bases spanning the gap. CDR3 loop: CASNTQRGSRETQYF. The CDR3 nucleotides are TGTGCCAGCAACACACAAAGGGGAAGTCGTGAGACCCAGTACTTC.

The chain recombines TRBV7-2 with TRBJ2-1, with 16 bases fitting TRBD2. There are 17 residues in the CDR3. The germline V gene encodes CDR1 SGHTA and CDR2 FQGNSA. Unmatched junction bases numbered 1, after V lost 3 bases and J lost 2 bases. The CDR3 DNA reads TGTGCCAGCAGCTTCGGGACTAGCGGGAGGGCCTACAATGAGCAGTTCTTC. It yields the protein CASSFGTSGRAYNEQFF.

The V call is TRBV29-1, the J call TRBJ1-3; maybe TRBD1 (5 bases). The CDR3 runs to 13 residues. V lost 7 bases to trimming and J lost 9 bases, with 19 bases between them. CDR1 is SQVTM and CDR2 is ANQGSEA in the germline V gene. CDR3 loop: CSGLWGGGGTIYF. The CDR3 DNA follows: TGCAGCGGCCTGTGGGGCGGCGGGGGCACCATATATTTT. Full variable domain (missing parts from reference TRBV29-1 and TRBJ1-3): SAVISQKPSRDICQRGTSLTIQCQVDSQVTMMFWYRQQPGQSLTLIATANQGSEATYESGFVIDKFPISRPNLTFSTLTVSNMSPEDSSIYLCSGLWGGGGTIYFGEGSWLTVV.

This chain links TRBV10-2 with TRBJ2-7, with TRBD2 identical over 9 bases. This CDR3 region has 13 residues. V shed 6 bases and J 3 bases; nucleotides not matched to a gene: 3. In germline, CDR1 is WSHSY, CDR2 SAAADI. The CDR3 protein is CASRQTSGYEQYF. The DNA for the CDR3 is TGCGCCAGCAGGCAGACTAGCGGCTACGAGCAGTACTTC.

The chain links TRBV6-5 to TRBJ2-7; tentative D call: TRBD2 (6 bases). V shed 2 bases and J shed 1 base, with 9 bases lying between them. CDR1 and CDR2 from the germline V gene are MNHEY and SVGAGI. This CDR3 comprises 14 residues. CDR3 nucleotide sequence: TGTGCCAGCAGTTACGGGGGGAAATCCTACGAGCAGTACTTC. The encoded protein is CASSYGGKSYEQYF.